Shown below are 10 T cell receptor beta chains from a single sample sequenced in a study of PD-L1 blockade in urothelial cancer. Some clones are missing from TCRdb's copy, which holds only in-frame ones; the method was immunoSEQ multiplex PCR. This table holds around 100,000 clones, around 90% found once. The sequenced sample was PBMCs, obtained around atezolizumab (anti-PD-L1) treatment. These receptors were taken from a woman over 75 with urothelial cancer.

The V and J genes are TRBV5-6 and TRBJ2-3; 13 nucleotides agree with TRBD2. The germline gives CDR1 SGHDT, CDR2 YYEEEE. The CDR3 contains 16 residues. Unmatched junction bases numbered 4, after V lost 4 bases and J lost 2 bases. The CDR3 DNA is TGTGCCAGCAGCAGGGGGACTAGCGGGAACACAGATACGCAGTATTTT. It encodes CASSRGTSGNTDTQYF.

In this sample, this clone turned up a few times. V and J are TRBV5-1 and TRBJ2-1, with 13 bases fitting TRBD2. Germline CDR1 reads SGHRS; CDR2 reads YFSETQ. With V trimmed by 0 bases and J by 0 bases, 12 bases remained unmatched. CDR3 length: 21 amino acids. The CDR3: CASSLGFGLAGVPLSYNEQFF. The CDR3 DNA follows: TGCGCCAGCAGCTTGGGATTTGGACTAGCGGGAGTACCCCTCTCCTACAATGAGCAGTTCTTC.

V usage is TRBV2 and J usage is TRBJ2-2, with 7 bases lining up with TRBD1. The CDR3 runs to 16 residues. Per germline, CDR1 SNHLY and CDR2 FYNNEI. Trimming cost V 2 bases and J 0 bases; bases outside gene matches: 3. CDR3: CASSERGQANTGELFF. CDR3 bases: TGTGCCAGCAGTGAAAGAGGACAGGCGAACACCGGGGAGCTGTTTTTT.

The rearrangement links TRBV30 to TRBJ2-7, with 9 bases that match TRBD1. Germline V gene sequence: CDR1 GTSNPN, CDR2 SVGIG (reference sequence). CDR3 length equals 13 residues. The J segment lost 4 bases and the V segment lost 3 bases, leaving 4 bases of the junction unmatched. The CDR3 sequence is CAWSGTGKYEQYF. The DNA of the CDR3 is TGTGCCTGGAGCGGGACAGGGAAATACGAGCAGTACTTC.

The V gene is TRBV5-6, the J gene TRBJ2-2; TRBD2 might be the D (5 bases). The V and J ends lost 3 bases and 9 bases respectively, with 12 bases between them. There are 13 residues in the CDR3. Germline-derived CDR1 and CDR2 are SGHDT and YYEEEE. As DNA, the CDR3 is TGTGCCAGCAGCTCTTCCACTAGTAGGGAGCTGTTTTTT. It is translated as CASSSSTSRELFF.

This chain links TRBV7-2 with TRBJ1-4; 7 nucleotides line up with TRBD1. From germline, CDR1 is SGHTA and CDR2 FQGNSA. The CDR3 spans 15 residues. V was pared by 5 bases and J by 8 bases, with 11 bases of the junction left unmatched. As DNA, the CDR3 is TGTGCCAGCAGCCGTCCCGGGACAGCTCAAGAAAAACTGTTTTTT. Translating gives CASSRPGTAQEKLFF.

The gene calls are TRBV5-1 and TRBJ1-4; tentative D call: TRBD1 (6 bases). Germline values: CDR1 SGHRS, CDR2 YFSETQ. The ends were cut back, 4 bases at V and 6 bases at J, with 13 bases in the middle. This CDR3 contains 14 residues. CDR3 nucleotide sequence: TGCGCCAGCAGCCCGGCCGCAGGGGATGAAAAACTGTTTTTT. Its translation: CASSPAAGDEKLFF.

V usage is TRBV28 and J usage is TRBJ2-3, with D maybe TRBD2 (6 bases). CDR1 is MDHEN and CDR2 is SYDVKM in the germline V gene. V gave up 3 bases and J gave up 2 bases, with 24 bases separating them. The CDR3 covers 19 residues. This CDR3 is CASSFSGRRGFRPTDTQYF. Here the CDR3 DNA reads TGTGCCAGCAGTTTCTCAGGACGGAGGGGATTTCGCCCCACAGATACGCAGTATTTT.

This chain connects TRBV30 to TRBJ1-3; D not certain. From germline, CDR1 is GTSNPN and CDR2 SVGIG (reference sequence). V lost 2 bases and J lost 0, with 8 bases in between. The CDR3 is made up of 14 amino acids. The CDR3 bases are TGTGCCTGGAGTACTGGACTCTCTGGAAACACCATATATTTT. Translation gives CAWSTGLSGNTIYF.

The sample holds one count of this clone. The chain uses TRBV27 and TRBJ2-7; D may be TRBD1 (6 bases). The germline V gene encodes CDR1 MNHEY and CDR2 SMNVEV (reference sequence). V was shortened by 5 bases and J by 6 bases, with 20 bases between the two germline ends. This CDR3 has 15 residues. CDR3 protein: CASSPQQGRSGEQYF. DNA for the CDR3: TGTGCCAGCAGTCCACAACAGGGCAGGTCTGGCGAGCAGTACTTC.